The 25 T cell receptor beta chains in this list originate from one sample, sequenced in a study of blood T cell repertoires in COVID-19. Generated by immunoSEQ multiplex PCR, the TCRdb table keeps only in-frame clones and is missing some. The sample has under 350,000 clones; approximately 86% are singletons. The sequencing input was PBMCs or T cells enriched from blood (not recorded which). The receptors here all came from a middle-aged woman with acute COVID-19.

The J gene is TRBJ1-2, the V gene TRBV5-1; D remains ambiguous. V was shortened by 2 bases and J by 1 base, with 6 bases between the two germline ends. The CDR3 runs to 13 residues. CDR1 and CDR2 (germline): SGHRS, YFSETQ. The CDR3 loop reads CASSFEFNYGYTF. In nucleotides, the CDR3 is TGCGCCAGCAGCTTCGAGTTTAACTATGGCTACACCTTC.

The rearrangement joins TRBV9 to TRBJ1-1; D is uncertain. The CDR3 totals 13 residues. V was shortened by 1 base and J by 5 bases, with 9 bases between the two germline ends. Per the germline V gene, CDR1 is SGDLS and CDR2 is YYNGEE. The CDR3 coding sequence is TGTGCCAGCAGCGTAACTGGGAGGACTGAAGCTTTCTTT. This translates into CASSVTGRTEAFF. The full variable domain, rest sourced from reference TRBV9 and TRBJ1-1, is DSGVTQTPKHLITATGQRVTLRCSPRSGDLSVYWYQQSLDQGLQFLIQYYNGEERAKGNILERFSAQQFPDLHSELNLSSLELGDSALYFCASSVTGRTEAFFGQGTRLTVV.

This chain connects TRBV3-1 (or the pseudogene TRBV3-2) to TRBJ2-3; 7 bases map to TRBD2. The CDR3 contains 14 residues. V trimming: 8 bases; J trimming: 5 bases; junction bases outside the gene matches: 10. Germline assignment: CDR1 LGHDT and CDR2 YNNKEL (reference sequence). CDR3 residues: CASGGVGAGDTQYF. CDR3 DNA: TGTGCCAGCGGGGGGGTTGGGGCAGGAGATACGCAGTATTTT.

The CDR3 DNA reads as TGTGCCAGTAGTATTCGCCCCCCAGGGGCCAAAGGGAATTCACCCCTCCACTTT. Its translation is CASSIRPPGAKGNSPLHF. The chain employs TRBV19 and TRBJ1-6; the D gene is possibly TRBD1 (6 bases). Germline CDR1 and CDR2: LNHDA and SQIVND (reference sequence). This CDR3 spans 18 amino acids. V was cut by 3 bases and J by 7 bases, with 22 bases left in between.

The CDR3 reads CASSLLGLSNSPLHF. The CDR3 nucleotides are TGTGCCAGCAGTTTGCTGGGGCTTAGCAATTCACCCCTCCACTTT. The rearrangement links TRBV28 to TRBJ1-6, with D possibly TRBD1 on 5 matching bases. Trimming took off 3 bases at V and 7 bases at J, with 13 bases between the two ends. This CDR3 contains 15 residues. The germline V gene encodes CDR1 MDHEN and CDR2 SYDVKM.

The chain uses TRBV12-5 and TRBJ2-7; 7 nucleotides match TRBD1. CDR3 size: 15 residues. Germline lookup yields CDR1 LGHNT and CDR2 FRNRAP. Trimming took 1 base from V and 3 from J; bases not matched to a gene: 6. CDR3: CASGLATGSFYEQYF. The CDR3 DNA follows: TGTGCTAGTGGTTTGGCGACAGGGTCCTTCTACGAGCAGTACTTC.

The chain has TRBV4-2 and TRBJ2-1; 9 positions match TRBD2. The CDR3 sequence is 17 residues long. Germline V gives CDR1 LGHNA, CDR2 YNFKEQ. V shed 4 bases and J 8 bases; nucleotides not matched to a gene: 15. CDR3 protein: CASSRTGGGRAGDEQFF. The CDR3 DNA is TGTGCCAGCAGCCGGACGGGGGGCGGGAGGGCCGGAGATGAGCAGTTCTTC.

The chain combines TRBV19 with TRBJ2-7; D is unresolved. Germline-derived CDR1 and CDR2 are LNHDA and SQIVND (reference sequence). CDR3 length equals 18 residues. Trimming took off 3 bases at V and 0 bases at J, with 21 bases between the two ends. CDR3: CASSMRWNLGTRSYEQYF. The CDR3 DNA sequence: TGTGCCAGTAGTATGAGGTGGAACCTTGGCACTCGCTCCTACGAGCAGTACTTC.

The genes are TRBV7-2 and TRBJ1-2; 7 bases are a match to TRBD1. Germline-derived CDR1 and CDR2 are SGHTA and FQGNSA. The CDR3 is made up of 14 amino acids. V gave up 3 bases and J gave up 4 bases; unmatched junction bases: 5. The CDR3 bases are TGTGCCAGCAGCTTTCCGGGACAGACCTATGGCTACACCTTC. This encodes CASSFPGQTYGYTF. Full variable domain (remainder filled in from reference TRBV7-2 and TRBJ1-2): GAGVSQSPSNKVTEKGKDVELRCDPISGHTALYWYRQSLGQGLEFLIYFQGNSAPDKSGLPSDRFSAERTGGSVSTLTIQRTQQEDSAVYLCASSFPGQTYGYTFGSGTRLTVV.

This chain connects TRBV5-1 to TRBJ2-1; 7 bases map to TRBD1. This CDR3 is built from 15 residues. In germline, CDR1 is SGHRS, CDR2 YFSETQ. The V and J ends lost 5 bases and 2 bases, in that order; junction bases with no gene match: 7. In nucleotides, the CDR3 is TGCGCCAGCAGTTTCGACAGGGCCCCCTACAATGAGCAGTTCTTC. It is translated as CASSFDRAPYNEQFF.

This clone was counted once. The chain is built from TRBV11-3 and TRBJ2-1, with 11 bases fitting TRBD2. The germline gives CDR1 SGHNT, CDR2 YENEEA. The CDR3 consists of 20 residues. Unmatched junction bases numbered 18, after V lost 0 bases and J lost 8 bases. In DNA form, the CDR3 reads TGTGCCAGCAGCTTAGATTCTAGGGCTAGCGGGGGGAGGAGGTATCATGAGCAGTTCTTC. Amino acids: CASSLDSRASGGRRYHEQFF.

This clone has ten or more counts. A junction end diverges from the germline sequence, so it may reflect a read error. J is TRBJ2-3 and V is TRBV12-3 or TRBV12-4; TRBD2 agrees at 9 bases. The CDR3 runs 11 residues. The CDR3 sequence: CASSSGLAARF. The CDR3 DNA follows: TGTGCCAGCAGCTCGGGACTAGCAGCTCGTTTT.

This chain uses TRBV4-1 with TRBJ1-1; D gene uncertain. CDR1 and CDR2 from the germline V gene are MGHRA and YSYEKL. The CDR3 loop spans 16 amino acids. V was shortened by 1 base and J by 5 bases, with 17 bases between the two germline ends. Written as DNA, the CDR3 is TGCGCCAGCAGCCAAGCCGGGGTAGAGAAAAAGACTGAAGCTTTCTTT. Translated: CASSQAGVEKKTEAFF.

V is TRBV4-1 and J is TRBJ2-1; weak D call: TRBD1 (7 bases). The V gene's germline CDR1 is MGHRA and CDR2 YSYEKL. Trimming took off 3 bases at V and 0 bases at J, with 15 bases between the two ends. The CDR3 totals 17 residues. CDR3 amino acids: CASSQGRRGPSYNEQFF. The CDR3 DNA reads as TGCGCCAGCAGCCAGGGGAGGAGGGGGCCCTCCTACAATGAGCAGTTCTTC.

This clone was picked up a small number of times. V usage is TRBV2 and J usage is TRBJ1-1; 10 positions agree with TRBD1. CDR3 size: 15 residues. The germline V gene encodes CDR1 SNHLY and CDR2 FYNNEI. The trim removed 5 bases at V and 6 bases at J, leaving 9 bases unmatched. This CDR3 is CASSWDRGANPEAFF. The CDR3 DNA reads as TGTGCCAGCAGTTGGGACAGGGGAGCTAATCCTGAAGCTTTCTTT.

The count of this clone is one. The CDR3 is CASSQDPGGFGSFF. The CDR3 region has the DNA TGCGCCAGCAGCCAAGATCCTGGTGGTTTTGGTAGTTTCTTT. V is TRBV4-3 and J is TRBJ1-1; D not certain. The V end lost 0 bases, the J end lost 13 bases, and 18 bases lay between the germline ends. Germline V gene lookup returns CDR1 LGHNA and CDR2 YSLEER. The CDR3 is made up of 14 amino acids.

The CDR3 DNA reads as TGTGCCAGCAGTGAACAGGGTATCTATAATTCACCCCTCCACTTT. It translates to CASSEQGIYNSPLHF. The chain has TRBV6-4 and TRBJ1-6; tentative D call: TRBD1 (6 bases). The CDR3 extends over 15 amino acids. Germline-derived CDR1 and CDR2 are MRHNA and SNTAGT. V was pared by 3 bases and J by 3 bases, with 9 bases between.

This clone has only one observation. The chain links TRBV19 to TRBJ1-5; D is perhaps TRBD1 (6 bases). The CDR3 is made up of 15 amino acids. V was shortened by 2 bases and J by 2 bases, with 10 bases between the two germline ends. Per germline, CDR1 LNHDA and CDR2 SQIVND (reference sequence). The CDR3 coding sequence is TGTGCCAGTAGTATACAGGGGAGCGGCAATCAGCCCCAGCATTTT. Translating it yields CASSIQGSGNQPQHF.

The CDR3 region is CASSGQTDRQGKEEAFF. The CDR3 coding sequence is TGTGCCAGCAGTGGCCAGACCGACCGACAGGGGAAGGAGGAAGCTTTCTTT. The gene calls are TRBV2 and TRBJ1-1; 8 bases fit TRBD1. Germline assignment: CDR1 SNHLY and CDR2 FYNNEI. The V and J ends lost 4 bases and 8 bases, in that order; junction bases with no gene match: 18. The CDR3 length is 17 residues.

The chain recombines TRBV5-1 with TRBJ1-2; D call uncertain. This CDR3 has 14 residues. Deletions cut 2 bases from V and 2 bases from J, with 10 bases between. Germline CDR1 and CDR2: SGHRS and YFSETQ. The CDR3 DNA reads TGCGCCAGCAGCTTAGACAACTTAAACTATGGCTACACCTTC. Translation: CASSLDNLNYGYTF.

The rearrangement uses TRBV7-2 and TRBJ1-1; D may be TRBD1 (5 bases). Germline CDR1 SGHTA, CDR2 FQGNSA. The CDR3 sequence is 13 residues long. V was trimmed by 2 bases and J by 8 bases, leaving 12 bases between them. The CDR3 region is CASSLRGGREAFF. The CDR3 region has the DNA TGTGCCAGCAGCTTAAGGGGTGGCAGGGAAGCTTTCTTT.

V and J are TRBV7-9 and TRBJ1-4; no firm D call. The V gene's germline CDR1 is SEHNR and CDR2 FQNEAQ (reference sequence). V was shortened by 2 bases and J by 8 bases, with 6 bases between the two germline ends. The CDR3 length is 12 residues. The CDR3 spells CASSLSGEKLFF. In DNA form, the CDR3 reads TGTGCCAGCAGCTTATCCGGGGAAAAACTGTTTTTT.

The CDR3 region has the DNA TGTGCCAGCAGCGCCACATGGGCAATCTCTGAAGCTTTCTTT. Translating gives CASSATWAISEAFF. The chain links TRBV9 to TRBJ1-1; D not resolved. The CDR3 loop spans 14 amino acids. V lost 3 bases, J lost 6 bases, and 15 bases lay in between. Germline V gene lookup returns CDR1 SGDLS and CDR2 YYNGEE.

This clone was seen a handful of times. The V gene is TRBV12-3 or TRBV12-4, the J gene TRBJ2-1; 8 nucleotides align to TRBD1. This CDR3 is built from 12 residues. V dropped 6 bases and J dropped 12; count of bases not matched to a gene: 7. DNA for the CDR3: TGTGCCAGCAGCGGACAGGGCATCGGGCAGTTCTTC. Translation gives CASSGQGIGQFF.

The CDR3 coding sequence is TGTGCCAGCAGCTTAGCCGGAGGGATCACAGATACGCAGTATTTT. Protein product: CASSLAGGITDTQYF. The chain uses TRBV7-3 and TRBJ2-3; tentative D call: TRBD2 (6 bases). This CDR3 contains 15 residues. Germline CDR1 is SGHTA and CDR2 is FQGTGA. V lost 2 bases, J lost 2 bases, and 11 bases lay in between.